Listed below are T cell receptor beta chains from one sample, sequenced in a study of T cell repertoires in cytomegalovirus infection. The antigens for these receptors are not known. TCRdb processed the reads anew with MiXCR; each CDR3 protein has one entry. Among 45,000 to 50,000 distinct CDR3 sequences, about a fifth were seen once, and the ten largest hold about 55%. The sample here was CD8+ T cells from cultured PBMCs, taken from culture after CMV antigen stimulation. These receptor sequences come from a human donor in good health (CMV status not recorded). Some clones in this sample may be carry-over from other donors' samples. CDR3s include the opening cysteine and the closing phenylalanine or tryptophan. The order of the fields is J gene, CDR3 length, V gene, clone size, D gene, CDR3 protein, CDR3 DNA. D genes are given only for firm matches. Size is omitted from some rows. Given values are once, few, many or a class for expanded clones.

>TRBJ2-7|14|TRBV7-9|many|NA
CASSLWDTDDEQYF
TGTGCCAGCAGCTTATGGGACACCGATGACGAGCAGTACTTC
>TRBJ2-5|15|TRBV7-6|many|TRBD2
CASSLGRGPQETQYF
TGTGCCAGCAGCCTCGGGAGGGGACCTCAAGAGACCCAGTACTTC
>TRBJ2-1|13|TRBV7-2|many|TRBD2
CASSSDGRGEWFF
TGTGCCAGCAGCTCCGACGGTCGGGGGGAGTGGTTCTTC
>TRBJ2-1|14|TRBV12-3/TRBV12-4|few|TRBD2
CASTGTSGMDEQFF
TGTGCCAGCACCGGGACTAGCGGGATGGATGAGCAGTTCTTC
>TRBJ2-1|16|TRBV7-2|NA|TRBD1
CVSGTWGQGTYNEQFF
TGTGTCAGCGGCACTTGGGGACAGGGGACCTACAATGAGCAGTTCTTC
>TRBJ2-1|17|TRBV7-9|many|TRBD2
CASSSRSLAGGGNEQFF
TGTGCCAGCAGCTCCAGGTCCTTGGCGGGAGGGGGCAATGAGCAGTTCTTC
>TRBJ2-7|13|TRBV4-1|few|NA
CASSPGMGYEQYF
TGCGCCAGCAGTCCCGGGATGGGCTACGAGCAGTACTTC
>TRBJ2-7|14|TRBV6-2/TRBV6-3|NA|NA
CASSYGGGPYEQYF
TGTGCCAGCAGTTACGGAGGGGGGCCCTACGAGCAGTACTTC
>TRBJ2-3|14|TRBV7-9|many|NA
CASSFGGSTDTQYF
TGTGCCAGCAGCTTCGGGGGAAGCACAGATACGCAGTATTTT
>TRBJ1-6|15|TRBV11-3|NA|NA
CASSSEGQGNSPLHF
TGTGCCAGCAGCAGTGAAGGGCAGGGAAATTCACCCCTCCACTTT
>TRBJ2-7|15|TRBV7-2|many|TRBD2
CASSLGLAVTYEQYF
TGTGCCAGCAGCTTGGGACTAGCGGTAACCTACGAGCAGTACTTC
>TRBJ1-6|13|TRBV7-2|few|NA
CASSLSLNSPLHF
TGTGCCAGCAGCTTGTCACTTAATTCACCCCTCCACTTT
>TRBJ2-1|15|TRBV7-2|many|NA
CASRTGTGPGDEQFF
TGTGCCAGCAGAACCGGGACTGGCCCCGGTGATGAGCAGTTCTTC
>TRBJ1-5|15|TRBV4-1|once|NA
CASSQVIGPDQPQHF
TGCGCCAGCAGCCAAGTGATCGGGCCGGATCAGCCCCAGCATTTT
>TRBJ2-1|15|TRBV6-2/TRBV6-3|few|TRBD2
CASTNRTSGRNEQFF
TGTGCTAGTACTAACCGGACTAGCGGGAGAAATGAGCAGTTCTTC
>TRBJ2-4|13|TRBV30|NA|NA
CAWSVPWEDIQYF
TGTGCCTGGAGTGTACCGTGGGAGGACATTCAGTACTTC
>TRBJ2-7|14|TRBV20-1|NA|NA
CSASPGGPSYEQYF
TGCAGTGCTTCCCCAGGGGGGCCTTCCTACGAGCAGTACTTC
>TRBJ2-2|12|TRBV19|once|NA
CASSLLDGELFF
TGTGCCAGTAGTTTACTGGACGGGGAGCTGTTTTTT
>TRBJ2-7|12|TRBV15|few|NA
CATSRNEDEQYF
TGTGCCACCAGCAGGAATGAGGACGAGCAGTACTTC
>TRBJ1-1|13|TRBV7-4|few|NA
CASSFELGTEAFF
TGTGCCAGCAGCTTTGAGCTGGGCACTGAAGCTTTCTTT
>TRBJ2-1|15|TRBV4-3|NA|TRBD2
CASSSLAGGLNEQFF
TGCGCCAGCAGCTCACTAGCGGGGGGCTTGAATGAGCAGTTCTTC
>TRBJ1-5|15|TRBV19|NA|NA
CASSIGSGENQPQHF
TGTGCCAGTAGTATAGGGTCGGGGGAAAATCAGCCCCAGCATTTT
>TRBJ2-3|14|TRBV7-9|few|NA
CASSPPGDTDTQYF
TGTGCCAGCAGCCCACCTGGGGACACAGATACGCAGTATTTT
>TRBJ2-7|14|TRBV11-1|NA|NA
CASSFQGPSYEQYF
TGTGCCAGCAGCTTTCAGGGGCCATCCTACGAGCAGTACTTC
>TRBJ2-1|16|TRBV7-9|few|TRBD2
CASSLDPSGSANEQFF
TGTGCCAGCAGCTTAGATCCTAGCGGGAGTGCCAATGAGCAGTTCTTC
>TRBJ2-7|13|TRBV4-3|NA|NA
CASSVSAAYEQYF
TGCGCCAGCAGCGTAAGCGCGGCCTACGAGCAGTACTTC
>TRBJ1-1|11|TRBV6-6|few|NA
CASSPQGEAFF
TGTGCCAGCAGTCCACAGGGTGAAGCTTTCTTT
>TRBJ2-6|15|TRBV7-9|NA|NA
CASSLMNSGANVLTF
TGTGCCAGCAGCTTAATGAACTCTGGGGCCAACGTCCTGACTTTC
>TRBJ2-2|17|TRBV4-1|few|TRBD2
CASSQETSGGLTGELFF
TGTGCCAGCAGCCAAGAGACTAGCGGGGGGCTCACCGGGGAGCTGTTTTTT
>TRBJ1-4|14|TRBV15|few|NA
CATSREGPNEKLFF
TGTGCCACCAGCAGAGAAGGGCCTAATGAAAAACTGTTTTTT
>TRBJ2-3|16|TRBV7-9|few|TRBD1
CASSPARDRGADTQYF
TGTGCCAGCAGCCCGGCCCGGGACAGGGGAGCAGATACGCAGTATTTT
>TRBJ2-1|16|TRBV6-1|few|NA
CASSLGTGKKNNEQFF
TGTGCCAGCAGTTTGGGGACCGGGAAGAAGAACAATGAGCAGTTCTTC
>TRBJ2-7|15|TRBV9|few|TRBD1
CASSPRDRGNSEQYF
TGTGCCAGCAGCCCACGGGACAGGGGGAACTCCGAGCAGTACTTC
>TRBJ2-6|16|TRBV7-9|medium-sized|NA
CASSLDTGPGANVLTF
TGTGCCAGCAGCTTAGATACAGGGCCTGGGGCCAACGTCCTGACTTTC
>TRBJ2-2|17|TRBV6-6|many|TRBD2
CASSYVPSGPQPGELFF
TGTGCCAGCAGTTACGTCCCTAGCGGACCCCAGCCCGGGGAGCTGTTTTTT
>TRBJ2-7|15|TRBV4-1|few|TRBD2
CASSQDPWASGEQYF
TGCGCCAGCAGCCAAGACCCGTGGGCTAGCGGCGAGCAGTACTTC
>TRBJ1-2|16|TRBV12-3/TRBV12-4|NA|NA
CASSFGFSIQGYGYTF
TGTGCCAGCAGTTTCGGCTTTAGTATACAGGGCTATGGCTACACCTTC
>TRBJ2-1|11|TRBV9|NA|NA
CASSVDNEQFF
TGTGCCAGCAGCGTAGACAATGAGCAGTTCTTC
>TRBJ2-1|15|TRBV7-8|many|TRBD2
CASTQGLARDGEQFF
TGTGCCAGCACCCAGGGACTAGCGAGGGATGGAGAGCAGTTCTTC
>TRBJ2-7|16|TRBV20-1|NA|NA
CSARDDVGGTAYEQYF
TGCAGTGCTAGAGATGATGTGGGCGGGACCGCCTACGAGCAGTACTTC
>TRBJ1-6|13|TRBV29-1|NA|NA
CSARGGYNSPLHF
TGCAGCGCCCGGGGGGGCTATAATTCACCCCTCCACTTT
>TRBJ2-1|15|TRBV5-8|NA|TRBD2
CASSLAGGARNEQFF
TGTGCCAGCAGCTTGGCGGGGGGTGCGAGGAATGAGCAGTTCTTC
>TRBJ2-5|17|TRBV18|many|TRBD2
CASSPPSGGVEGETQYF
TGTGCCAGCTCACCCCCTAGCGGGGGGGTCGAGGGGGAGACCCAGTACTTC